The 24 T cell receptor beta chains below come from one sample, sequenced in a study of blood T cells in healthy people across ages. Sample-barcoded 5' priming and a J-beta primer mix drove a second PCR of roughly 6 to 12 cycles. One entry per CDR3 protein results from TCRdb running MiXCR on the 5' RACE reads. The sample carries more than 1 million distinct CDR3 sequences, 45% recorded once. Material: blood. The receptors here all came from a woman in her fifties or sixties in good health.

The chain couples TRBV11-1 to TRBJ2-7; TRBD1 matches 9 bases. The J call may be mistaken, given a closer DNA end match to TRBJ2-5. The CDR3 runs to 17 residues. Germline-derived CDR1 and CDR2 are SGHAT and FQDESV (reference sequence). The CDR3, as DNA: TGTGCCAGCAGCCCCCCCACAGGGGGCGTATGGCGAGAGACCCAGTACTTC. Translated, it gives CASSPPTGGVWRETQYF.

A remark on this clonotype: A junction end diverges from the germline sequence, so it may reflect a read error. The gene calls are TRBV12-3 or TRBV12-4 and TRBJ2-5; 10 nucleotides agree with TRBD2. Gene TRBJ2-7 matches the end of the DNA better, so the J call may be wrong. The CDR3 extends over 14 amino acids. The DNA for the CDR3 is TGTGCCAGCAGTCTAGCGGGAGCACCGGGCGAGCAGTACTTC. Encoded protein: CASSLAGAPGEQYF.

This clonotype showed up just a few times. V is TRBV2 and J is TRBJ1-4, with D possibly TRBD1 on 6 matching bases. The CDR3 length is 14 residues. CDR1 and CDR2 from the germline V gene are SNHLY and FYNNEI. Deletions cut 3 bases from V and 7 bases from J, with 12 bases between. The CDR3 loop reads CASSDRGGFEKLFF. CDR3 DNA: TGTGCCAGCAGTGACAGGGGAGGCTTTGAAAAACTGTTTTTT.

The table lists this clonotype with a few counts. The V gene is TRBV5-1, the J gene TRBJ2-3; D not resolved. V lost 6 bases and J 4 bases, leaving 6 bases between the germline ends. This CDR3 has 11 residues. Germline values: CDR1 SGHRS, CDR2 YFSETQ. CDR3 coding DNA: TGCGCCAGCAACGTCGCAGATACGCAGTATTTT. Translating it yields CASNVADTQYF.

V usage is TRBV30 and J usage is TRBJ1-5; D gene unclear. V was cut by 1 base and J by 2 bases, with 6 bases left in between. The germline V gene encodes CDR1 GTSNPN and CDR2 SVGIG (reference sequence). This CDR3 contains 13 residues. The CDR3, as DNA: TGTGCCTGGAGTGGCGTAGGCAATCAGCCCCAGCATTTT. Translating it yields CAWSGVGNQPQHF.

This clonotype was picked up a small number of times. V and J are TRBV3-1 and TRBJ2-7; possible D gene TRBD1, 6 bases. This CDR3 region has 12 residues. The V gene's germline CDR1 is LGHDT and CDR2 YNNKEL (reference sequence). Trimming left V 5 bases short and J 7 bases short, with 12 bases between. CDR3 sequence: CASSVKRGEQYF. DNA for the CDR3: TGTGCCAGCAGCGTCAAAAGGGGGGAGCAGTACTTC.

The table lists this clonotype with a few counts. This chain connects TRBV28 to TRBJ2-1; D unresolved. Germline loops: CDR1 MDHEN, CDR2 SYDVKM. V lost 5 bases, J lost 10 bases, and 12 bases lay in between. CDR3 length: 12 residues. This chain's CDR3 is CASSPDTSEQFF. CDR3 sequence (DNA): TGTGCCAGCAGTCCAGACACCTCGGAGCAGTTCTTC.

The chain is built from TRBV25-1 and TRBJ1-2; 8 bases line up with TRBD1. With 8 bases clipped from V and 5 bases from J, the junction kept 10 bases outside the gene matches. Germline assignment: CDR1 MGHDK and CDR2 SYGVNS. The CDR3 is 14 residues long. CDR3 amino acids: CASRNAGQGYGYTF. CDR3 in DNA: TGTGCCAGCCGAAACGCCGGACAGGGATATGGCTACACCTTC.

The rearrangement links TRBV6-6 to TRBJ2-5; 11 bases map to TRBD1. The CDR3 runs 17 residues. Germline values: CDR1 MNHNY, CDR2 SVGAGI (reference sequence). J gave up 5 bases and V 2 bases, and 10 bases lay outside the gene matches. The CDR3 protein is CASSYGTGGVLLETQYF. Written as DNA, the CDR3 is TGTGCCAGCAGTTACGGGACAGGGGGAGTCCTGCTCGAGACCCAGTACTTC.

The rearrangement uses TRBV6-2 or TRBV6-3 and TRBJ2-4; D is unresolved. V was cut by 4 bases and J by 0 bases, with 7 bases left in between. The CDR3 is 14 amino acids. Germline V gives CDR1 MNHEY, CDR2 SVGEGT. The CDR3 sequence is CASSLWGAKNIQYF. CDR3 DNA: TGTGCCAGCAGTTTGTGGGGAGCCAAAAACATTCAGTACTTC.

A few counts support this clonotype. V usage is TRBV6-5 and J usage is TRBJ2-5, with D possibly being TRBD2 (5 bases). The germline V gene has CDR1 MNHEY and CDR2 SVGAGI. CDR3 length equals 16 residues. Trimming removed 8 bases from V and 7 bases from J, with 26 bases in between. CDR3 sequence reads: CASFSQDESGLWTQYF. Here the CDR3 DNA reads TGTGCCAGCTTTTCGCAGGACGAGTCGGGGTTGTGGACCCAGTACTTC.

This clonotype was picked up many times. This chain connects TRBV6-2 or TRBV6-3 to TRBJ2-7; D assignment may be TRBD1 or TRBD2 (5 bases each). Trimming removed 2 bases from V and 6 bases from J, with 8 bases in between. CDR3 length: 12 amino acids. CDR1 MNHEY and CDR2 SVGEGT come from the germline V gene. CDR3 region: CASSYGGSEQYF. The CDR3 DNA reads TGTGCCAGCAGTTACGGGGGATCCGAGCAGTACTTC.

A word on this clonotype: A read error is possible here, since a much larger clone lies one base away. This chain links TRBV6-2 or TRBV6-3 with TRBJ2-3, with D perhaps matching TRBD2 (5 bases). This CDR3 spans 14 amino acids. Germline V gene data show CDR1 as MNHEY and CDR2 as SVGEGT. The V end was cut by 5 bases, the J end by 7 bases, with 16 bases between. CDR3 in amino acids: CASSVEQSDYTQYF. The CDR3 bases are TGTGCCAGCAGTGTTGAGCAGTCGGACTATACGCAGTATTTT.

This clonotype has just a few counts. V is TRBV6-5 and J is TRBJ2-5, with 10 bases aligning to TRBD2. V lost 2 bases to trimming and J lost 4 bases; unmatched junction nucleotides: 4. CDR1 is MNHEY and CDR2 is SVGAGI in the germline V gene. The length of the CDR3 is 15 residues. In DNA form, the CDR3 reads TGTGCCAGCAGTTACGCAGCTAGCGGGGGAGAGACCCAGTACTTC. Amino acid sequence: CASSYAASGGETQYF.

The chain couples TRBV2 to TRBJ2-2; D is uncertain. Germline V lookup: CDR1 SNHLY, CDR2 FYNNEI. The CDR3 is 14 amino acids. V lost 3 bases and J 4 bases, leaving 9 bases between the germline ends. CDR3 in DNA: TGTGCCAGCAGTGATGGCGGCGGCACCGGGGAGCTGTTTTTT. It is translated as CASSDGGGTGELFF.

The chain recombines TRBV5-6 with TRBJ1-5, with a possible D match to TRBD1 (5 bases). The V gene lost 3 bases and the J gene lost 2 bases, with 9 bases spanning the gap. CDR3 size: 14 residues. Germline values: CDR1 SGHDT, CDR2 YYEEEE. CDR3 bases: TGTGCCAGCAGCTGGGGCGGGGGCAATCAGCCCCAGCATTTT. It encodes CASSWGGGNQPQHF.

There are a few counts of this clonotype. The J gene is TRBJ1-2, the V gene TRBV12-3 or TRBV12-4, with 7 bases that match TRBD1. This CDR3 region has 13 residues. With 6 bases clipped from V and 8 bases from J, the junction kept 9 bases outside the gene matches. CDR3 amino acids: CASSPTGVQGYTF. DNA of the CDR3: TGTGCCAGCAGCCCCACAGGGGTACAGGGCTACACCTTC.

This clonotype was observed a few times. The J gene is TRBJ2-7, the V gene TRBV7-8; TRBD1 or TRBD2 may be the D gene (5 bases each). CDR1 is SGHVS, CDR2 FQNEAQ, per germline. This CDR3 contains 14 residues. V lost 2 bases to trimming and J lost 2 bases, with 10 bases between them. CDR3 coding DNA: TGTGCCAGCAGCTTACTGAGGGGAACCTACGAGCAGTACTTC. Protein sequence: CASSLLRGTYEQYF.

This clonotype turned up a few times. The J gene is TRBJ2-1, the V gene TRBV29-1, with 7 bases lining up with TRBD1. V trimming: 1 base; J trimming: 4 bases; junction bases outside the gene matches: 7. This CDR3 is built from 15 residues. Germline CDR1 SQVTM, CDR2 ANQGSEA. The CDR3 DNA follows: TGCAGCGTTGAAGGGCCGGACAGGCCATACAATGAGCAGTTCTTC. It codes for CSVEGPDRPYNEQFF.

This clonotype appeared a few times. This sequence joins TRBV28 and TRBJ2-1, with TRBD2 identical over 7 bases. V lost 7 bases, J lost 6 bases, and 12 bases stayed unmatched. Germline-derived CDR1 and CDR2 are MDHEN and SYDVKM. This CDR3 is built from 15 residues. The CDR3 nucleotides are TGTGCCAGCAAAAGCGGGAAGGGTACAGGCAATGAGCAGTTCTTC. As protein: CASKSGKGTGNEQFF.

This clonotype has a handful of counts. In DNA, the CDR3 is TGTGCCAGCAGCCAAGGAAGGACAGGGAAATTGAATGGCTACACCTTC. Protein product: CASSQGRTGKLNGYTF. V is TRBV3-1 and J is TRBJ1-2, with 8 positions matching TRBD1. V lost 1 base and J lost 6; bases outside the gene matches: 10. Germline V gene data show CDR1 as LGHDT and CDR2 as YNNKEL (reference sequence). There are 16 residues in the CDR3.

This clonotype was detected only a few times. The chain couples TRBV3-1 to TRBJ2-7; tentatively, D is TRBD2 (6 bases). The germline gives CDR1 LGHDT, CDR2 YNNKEL (reference sequence). CDR3 length: 14 amino acids. Trimming stripped 4 bases from V and 0 bases from J, with 10 bases between. The CDR3 region is CASSRGLASYEQYF. In nucleotides, the CDR3 is TGTGCCAGCAGCCGGGGACTGGCCTCCTACGAGCAGTACTTC.

CDR3 in amino acids: CATSRHIRSGRAYYEQFF. The DNA of the CDR3 is TGTGCCACCAGCAGGCATATTCGTAGCGGGAGGGCCTATTATGAGCAGTTCTTC. This rearrangement joins TRBV15 to TRBJ2-1; 11 bases map to TRBD2. Trimming removed 3 bases from V and 8 bases from J; junction bases left unmatched: 15. The CDR3 extends over 18 amino acids. Germline V gene sequence: CDR1 LNHNV, CDR2 YYDKDF (reference sequence).

This clonotype was counted a few times. The rearrangement links TRBV2 to TRBJ2-1; D perhaps matches TRBD1 (6 bases). CDR1 is SNHLY and CDR2 is FYNNEI in the germline V gene. Trimming left V 6 bases short and J 1 base short, with 13 bases between. The CDR3 is 15 residues long. CDR3 loop: CASSWGPGSYNEQFF. CDR3 DNA: TGTGCCAGCAGCTGGGGGCCGGGGTCCTACAATGAGCAGTTCTTC. The full variable domain, rest sourced from reference TRBV2 and TRBJ2-1, is EPEVTQTPSHQVTQMGQEVILRCVPISNHLYFYWYRQILGQKVEFLVSFYNNEISEKSEIFDDQFSVERPDGSNFTLKIRSTKLEDSAMYFCASSWGPGSYNEQFFGPGTRLTVL.